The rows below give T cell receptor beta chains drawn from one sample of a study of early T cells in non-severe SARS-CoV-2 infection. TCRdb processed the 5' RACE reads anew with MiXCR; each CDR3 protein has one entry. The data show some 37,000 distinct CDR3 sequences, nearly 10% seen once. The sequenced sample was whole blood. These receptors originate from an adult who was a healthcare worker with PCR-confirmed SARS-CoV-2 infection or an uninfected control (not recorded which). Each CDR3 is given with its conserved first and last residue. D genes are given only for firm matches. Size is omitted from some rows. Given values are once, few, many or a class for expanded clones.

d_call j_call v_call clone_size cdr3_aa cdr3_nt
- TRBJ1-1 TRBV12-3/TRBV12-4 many CASSFADSPEAFF TGTGCCAGCAGTTTCGCGGACAGTCCGGAAGCTTTCTTT
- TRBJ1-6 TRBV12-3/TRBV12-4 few CASSPRGPQTSPLHF TGTGCCAGCAGTCCAAGGGGACCACAGACTTCACCCCTCCACTTT
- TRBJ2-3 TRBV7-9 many CASSLMGPDTQYF TGTGCCAGCAGCTTAATGGGCCCAGATACGCAGTATTTT
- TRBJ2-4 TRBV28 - CASSFEPGRLAKNIQYF TGTGCCAGCAGTTTTGAACCCGGGAGACTAGCCAAAAACATTCAGTACTTC
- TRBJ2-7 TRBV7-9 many CASGQREGLGEQYF TGTGCCAGCGGACAGAGGGAAGGGCTGGGTGAGCAGTACTTC
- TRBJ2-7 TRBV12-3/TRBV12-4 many CASSLTGTYEQYF TGTGCCAGCAGTTTAACAGGGACCTACGAGCAGTACTTC
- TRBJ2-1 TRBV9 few CASSVAYGSYNEQFF TGTGCCAGCAGCGTAGCGTACGGTTCCTACAATGAGCAGTTCTTC
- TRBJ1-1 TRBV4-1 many CASSQEVKGWKAFF TGCGCCAGCAGCCAAGAGGTCAAGGGGTGGAAAGCTTTCTTT
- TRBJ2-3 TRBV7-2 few CASSLAVWGAGDTQYF TGTGCCAGCAGCTTAGCGGTCTGGGGGGCAGGGGATACGCAGTATTTT
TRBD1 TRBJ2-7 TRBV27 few CASSSTGIAYEQYF TGTGCCAGCAGTTCGACAGGGATAGCCTACGAGCAGTACTTC
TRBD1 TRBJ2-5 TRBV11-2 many CASSFGTAGTQYF TGTGCCAGCAGCTTCGGGACAGCCGGGACCCAGTACTTC
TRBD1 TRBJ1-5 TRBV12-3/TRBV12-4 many CASSLGMGTGGPNQPQHF TGTGCCAGCAGTTTAGGCATGGGGACAGGGGGGCCCAATCAGCCCCAGCATTTT
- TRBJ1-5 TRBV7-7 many CASSTKDGSPQHF TGTGCCAGCAGCACTAAGGACGGTTCGCCCCAGCATTTT
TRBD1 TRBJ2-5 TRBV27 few CASSLLGQGAETQYF TGTGCCAGCAGTTTACTGGGACAGGGAGCAGAGACCCAGTACTTC
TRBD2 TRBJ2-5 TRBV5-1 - CASSSSTSVQETQYF TGCGCCAGCAGCTCGTCGACTAGCGTTCAAGAGACCCAGTACTTC
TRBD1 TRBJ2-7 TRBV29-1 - CSVGTGSSYEQYF TGCAGCGTTGGGACAGGGAGCTCCTACGAGCAGTACTTC
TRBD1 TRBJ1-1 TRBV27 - CASSTGVTEAFF TGTGCCAGCAGTACAGGGGTCACTGAAGCTTTCTTT
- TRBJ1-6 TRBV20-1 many CSARPAGPSSYNSPLHF TGCAGTGCTAGGCCGGCAGGCCCTAGCTCCTATAATTCACCCCTCCACTTT
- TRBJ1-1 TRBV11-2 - CASSLLLLGTEAFF TGTGCCAGCAGCCTACTGCTCCTGGGCACTGAAGCTTTCTTT
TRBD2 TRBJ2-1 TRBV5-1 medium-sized CASSPGLAGYNEQFF TGCGCCAGCAGCCCGGGACTAGCGGGCTACAATGAGCAGTTCTTC
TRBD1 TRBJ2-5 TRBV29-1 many CSVESTGGQETQYF TGCAGCGTTGAATCGACAGGGGGCCAGGAGACCCAGTACTTC
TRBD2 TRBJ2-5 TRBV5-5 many CASSLDGSGGETQYF TGTGCCAGCAGCTTGGACGGGTCGGGAGGAGAGACCCAGTACTTC
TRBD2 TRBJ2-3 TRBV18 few CASSPFRGGSTDTQYF TGTGCCAGCTCACCCTTTCGCGGGGGAAGCACAGATACGCAGTATTTT
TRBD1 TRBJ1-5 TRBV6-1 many CASSAETGGRGYQPQHF TGTGCCAGCAGTGCTGAAACAGGGGGCAGGGGTTATCAGCCCCAGCATTTT
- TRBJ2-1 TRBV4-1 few CASSQDRLYNEQFF TGCGCCAGCAGCCAAGATCGGCTCTACAATGAGCAGTTCTTC
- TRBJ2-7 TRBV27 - CASSPFFLGSSYEQYF TGTGCCAGCAGCCCCTTTTTTTTAGGGAGCTCCTACGAGCAGTACTTC
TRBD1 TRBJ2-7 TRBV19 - CASTAGGGQAYEQYF TGTGCCAGTACTGCAGGGGGTGGACAGGCCTACGAGCAGTACTTC
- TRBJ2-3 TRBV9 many CASSMTGIAETDTQYF TGTGCCAGCAGCATGACAGGGATAGCGGAAACAGATACGCAGTATTTT
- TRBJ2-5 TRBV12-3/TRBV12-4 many CASSLAGTETQYF TGTGCCAGCAGTTTGGCAGGGACGGAGACCCAGTACTTC
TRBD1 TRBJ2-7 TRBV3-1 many CASSPGQTYEQYF TGTGCCAGCAGCCCGGGACAGACCTACGAGCAGTACTTC
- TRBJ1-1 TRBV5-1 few CASSLVLNTEAFF TGCGCCAGCAGCTTGGTCTTGAACACTGAAGCTTTCTTT
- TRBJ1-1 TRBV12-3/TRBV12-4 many CASSPYAKDTEAFF TGTGCCAGCAGTCCTTACGCCAAGGACACTGAAGCTTTCTTT
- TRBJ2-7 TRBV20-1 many CSARVDSYEQYF TGCAGTGCTAGAGTGGACAGCTACGAGCAGTACTTC
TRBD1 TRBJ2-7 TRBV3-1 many CASGAGTGAYEQYF TGTGCCAGCGGAGCCGGGACAGGGGCCTACGAGCAGTACTTC
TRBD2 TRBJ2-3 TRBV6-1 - CASRWAGEDTQYF TGTGCCAGCAGGTGGGCGGGGGAAGATACGCAGTATTTT
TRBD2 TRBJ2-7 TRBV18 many CASSPQRGDFYEQYF TGTGCCAGCTCACCACAGCGGGGGGACTTCTACGAGCAGTACTTC
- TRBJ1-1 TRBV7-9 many CASSLSDQAFF TGTGCCAGCAGCTTAAGCGACCAAGCTTTCTTT
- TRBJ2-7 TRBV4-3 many CASSQDQGNSYEQYF TGCGCCAGCAGCCAAGATCAGGGGAACTCCTACGAGCAGTACTTC
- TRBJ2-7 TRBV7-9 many CASGDGSYEQYF TGTGCCAGCGGGGACGGCTCCTACGAGCAGTACTTC
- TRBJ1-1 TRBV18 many CASSPNLYTEAFF TGTGCCAGCTCACCGAACCTGTACACTGAAGCTTTCTTT
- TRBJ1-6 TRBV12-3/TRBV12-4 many CASSLGVRSPLHF TGTGCCAGCAGTTTAGGAGTTCGTTCACCCCTCCACTTT
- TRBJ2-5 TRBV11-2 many CASSLDWTKETQYF TGTGCCAGCAGCCTTGACTGGACGAAAGAGACCCAGTACTTC
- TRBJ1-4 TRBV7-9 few CASSLAERWSEKLFF TGTGCCAGCAGCTTAGCGGAACGGTGGAGTGAAAAACTGTTTTTT
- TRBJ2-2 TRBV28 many CASSLFRNTGELFF TGTGCCAGCAGTTTATTTCGGAACACCGGGGAGCTGTTTTTT
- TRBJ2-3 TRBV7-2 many CASSLLDTQYF TGTGCCAGCAGCTTGTTGGATACGCAGTATTTT
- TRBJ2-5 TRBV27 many CASSSLTESQETQYF TGTGCCAGCAGTTCCCTGACAGAAAGCCAAGAGACCCAGTACTTC
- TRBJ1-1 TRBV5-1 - CASSFRPNTEAFF TGCGCCAGCAGCTTCCGGCCGAACACTGAAGCTTTCTTT
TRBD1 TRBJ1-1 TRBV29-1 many CSVGGTVNTEAFF TGCAGCGTTGGTGGGACAGTAAACACTGAAGCTTTCTTT
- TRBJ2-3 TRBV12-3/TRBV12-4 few CASRLLADTQYF TGTGCCAGCAGGCTACTGGCAGATACGCAGTATTTT
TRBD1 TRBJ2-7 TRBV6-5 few CASRSSDRGVTYEQYF TGTGCCAGCCGAAGCTCGGACAGGGGTGTTACCTACGAGCAGTACTTC
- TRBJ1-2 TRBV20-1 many CSAGGQHRSDGYTF TGCAGTGCTGGAGGACAGCACCGCTCTGATGGCTACACCTTC
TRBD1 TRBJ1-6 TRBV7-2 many CASSPPGTGSLSLHF TGTGCCAGCAGCCCGCCCGGGACAGGCTCTTTGTCCCTCCACTTT
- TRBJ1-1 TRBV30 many CAWSRRQANTEAFF TGTGCCTGGAGTCGGCGTCAAGCGAACACTGAAGCTTTCTTT
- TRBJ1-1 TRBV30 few CAWSSWGRAEAFF TGTGCCTGGAGTTCCTGGGGAAGGGCTGAAGCTTTCTTT
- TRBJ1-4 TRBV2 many CASSAQGTTNEKLFF TGTGCCAGCAGTGCCCAGGGAACAACTAATGAAAAACTGTTTTTT
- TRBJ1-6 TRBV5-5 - CASSLYGSYNSPLHF TGTGCCAGCAGCTTGTACGGCTCCTATAATTCACCCCTCCACTTT